One sample yielded the 27 T cell receptor beta chains listed below, sequenced in a study of blood T cell repertoires in COVID-19. Generated by immunoSEQ multiplex PCR, the TCRdb table keeps only in-frame clones and is missing some. The sample yields more than 250,000 clones, roughly 86% seen once. Sequenced material: PBMCs or T cells enriched from blood (not recorded which). All receptors derive from a young woman who had recovered from COVID-19.

This rearrangement joins TRBV6-2 or TRBV6-3 to TRBJ2-5, with 7 bases matching TRBD1. The V gene's germline CDR1 is MNHEY and CDR2 SVGEGT. J lost 3 bases, V lost 2 bases, and 3 bases had no gene match. CDR3 length equals 14 residues. The DNA of the CDR3 is TGTGCCAGCAGTTACCCAGGACAGGAAGAGACCCAGTACTTC. The encoded protein is CASSYPGQEETQYF.

This rearrangement joins TRBV4-3 to TRBJ1-3; no clear D gene. The germline V gene encodes CDR1 LGHNA and CDR2 YSLEER. The V end was cut by 0 bases, the J end by 0 bases, with 6 bases between. The CDR3 is 15 residues long. CDR3 nucleotides: TGCGCCAGCAGCCAAGACGCGCGCTCTGGAAACACCATATATTTT. It yields the protein CASSQDARSGNTIYF.

The V call is TRBV6-5, the J call TRBJ1-6, with 8 bases identical to TRBD1. This CDR3 has 15 amino acids. V dropped 5 bases and J dropped 7; count of bases not matched to a gene: 7. Germline assignment: CDR1 MNHEY and CDR2 SVGAGI. CDR3 loop: CASSPGQGENSPLHF. Written as DNA, the CDR3 is TGTGCCAGCAGTCCCGGACAGGGTGAGAATTCACCCCTCCACTTT.

The chain is built from TRBV28 and TRBJ2-7, with 12 bases lining up with TRBD1. The CDR3 extends over 17 amino acids. V shed 7 bases, J shed 6 bases, and the junction held 16 bases outside the gene matches. The germline gives CDR1 MDHEN, CDR2 SYDVKM. CDR3 protein: CASTIGVVGQGAPEQYF. CDR3 nucleotide sequence: TGTGCCAGCACCATAGGGGTGGTGGGACAGGGGGCTCCCGAGCAGTACTTC.

This clone was seen a few times. The chain is built from TRBV11-2 and TRBJ2-2; the match to TRBD1 covers 9 bases. CDR1 and CDR2 (germline): SGHAT, FQNNGV. The CDR3 is 16 amino acids. V dropped 5 bases and J dropped 5; count of bases not matched to a gene: 9. CDR3 DNA: TGTGCCAGCAGCACTGGGACAGGGAGGGAAACCGGGGAGCTGTTTTTT. Its protein product is CASSTGTGRETGELFF.

This chain joins TRBV2 and TRBJ1-6, with 8 positions matching TRBD1. The CDR3 totals 16 residues. J was trimmed by 0 bases and V by 10 bases; bases with no gene match: 8. The V gene's germline CDR1 is SNHLY and CDR2 FYNNEI. The CDR3 here is CATGQDRASYNSPLHF. The CDR3 DNA sequence: TGTGCCACCGGACAGGACAGGGCCTCCTATAATTCACCCCTCCACTTT.

The CDR3: CASSPGTGGNTIYF. The CDR3 region has the DNA TGTGCCAGCAGCCCTGGGACAGGCGGAAACACCATATATTTT. The chain is built from TRBV7-2 and TRBJ1-3, with 8 bases identical to TRBD1. The trim removed 5 bases at V and 4 bases at J, leaving 4 bases unmatched. The CDR3 loop spans 14 amino acids. Germline loops: CDR1 SGHTA, CDR2 FQGNSA.

This sequence joins TRBV7-8 and TRBJ2-2; D is possibly TRBD1 (7 bases). CDR1 and CDR2 (germline): SGHVS, FQNEAQ. Between the trimmed V and J ends, which lost 3 bases and 5 bases, there was a span of 13 bases. CDR3 size: 15 residues. In DNA form, the CDR3 reads TGTGCCAGCAGCTTGCGGGACAGCGCAACCGGGGAGCTGTTTTTT. Its protein product is CASSLRDSATGELFF.

The chain employs TRBV19 and TRBJ2-7, with D perhaps matching TRBD1 (6 bases). Germline V gene sequence: CDR1 LNHDA, CDR2 SQIVND (reference sequence). The germline V and J ends were trimmed by 0 bases and 4 bases, with 13 bases remaining between them. This CDR3 is built from 15 residues. The CDR3 DNA follows: TGTGCCAGTAGTATAGATGGGACATACCTTTACGAGCAGTACTTC. It codes for CASSIDGTYLYEQYF.

V is TRBV7-2 and J is TRBJ2-7, with 8 bases fitting TRBD2. Germline CDR1 reads SGHTA; CDR2 reads FQGNSA. V was clipped by 3 bases and J by 4 bases; unmatched bases: 5. The CDR3 covers 14 residues. CDR3 bases: TGTGCCAGCAGCTTTAGCGGGGATCCATACGAGCAGTACTTC. Translating it yields CASSFSGDPYEQYF.

V gene TRBV5-1 combines with J gene TRBJ2-1, with TRBD2 identical over 11 bases. Germline trimming cut 3 bases from V and 5 bases from J; bases unmatched to any gene: 4. CDR1 is SGHRS, CDR2 YFSETQ, per germline. This CDR3 is built from 15 residues. CDR3 in amino acids: CASSSLAGGDNEQFF. Here the CDR3 DNA reads TGCGCCAGCAGCTCCCTAGCGGGGGGCGACAATGAGCAGTTCTTC.

The chain couples TRBV18 to TRBJ1-1, with 9 positions matching TRBD1. After removal of 3 bases from V and 7 bases from J, the junction contained 3 bases not matched to a gene. CDR1 is KGHSH, CDR2 LQKENI, per germline. The CDR3 has 13 amino acids. The CDR3 nucleotides are TGTGCCAGCTCACCCGGGACAGGGAATGAAGCTTTCTTT. It specifies CASSPGTGNEAFF.

Remarks on this clone: The junction shows a germline mismatch at one end, possibly a read error. J is TRBJ2-1 and V is TRBV10-3; D may be TRBD2 (6 bases). Germline V gene data show CDR1 as ENHRY and CDR2 as SYGVKD. The CDR3 covers 11 residues. The CDR3 nucleotides read TGTGCCATCAGGGGTTCGGGACTGCGGCTCTTC. Translated, it gives CAIRGSGLRLF.

The V call is TRBV2, the J call TRBJ2-5, with TRBD2 identical over 9 bases. The trim removed 6 bases at V and 2 bases at J, leaving 10 bases unmatched. The CDR3 runs 16 residues. Germline loops: CDR1 SNHLY, CDR2 FYNNEI. This CDR3 is CASSVLAGALQETQYF. CDR3 sequence (DNA): TGTGCCAGCAGCGTTTTAGCGGGGGCCCTACAAGAGACCCAGTACTTC.

The V call is TRBV4-3, the J call TRBJ1-2, with TRBD1 identical over 12 bases. Germline V lookup: CDR1 LGHNA, CDR2 YSLEER. This CDR3 has 15 residues. The V segment lost 4 bases and the J segment 7 bases; nucleotides outside the gene matches: 7. CDR3 bases: TGCGCCAGCAGCCCGGGGACAGGGGGCCTGGGTGGCTACACCTTC. Translating it yields CASSPGTGGLGGYTF.

This rearrangement joins TRBV7-9 to TRBJ1-1; perhaps TRBD1 as D (5 bases). From germline, CDR1 is SEHNR and CDR2 FQNEAQ (reference sequence). V lost 3 bases, J lost 4 bases, and 12 bases lay in between. The CDR3 consists of 14 residues. The CDR3 sequence: CASSLKGLGTEAFF. Here the CDR3 DNA reads TGTGCCAGCAGCTTGAAGGGGCTCGGCACTGAAGCTTTCTTT. Full variable domain (remainder filled in from reference TRBV7-9 and TRBJ1-1): DTGVSQNPRHKITKRGQNVTFRCDPISEHNRLYWYRQTLGQGPEFLTYFQNEAQLEKSRLLSDRFSAERPKGSFSTLEIQRTEQGDSAMYLCASSLKGLGTEAFFGQGTRLTVV.

This clone showed up just once. The rearrangement uses TRBV4-2 and TRBJ2-2, with D possibly matching TRBD2 (5 bases). Germline lookup yields CDR1 LGHNA and CDR2 YNFKEQ. Between the trimmed V and J ends, which lost 0 bases and 6 bases, there was a span of 20 bases. This CDR3 contains 18 residues. The CDR3 loop reads CASSQDLPGMRSAGELFF. The CDR3 DNA reads TGTGCCAGCAGCCAAGACCTCCCGGGGATGAGGAGCGCCGGGGAGCTGTTTTTT.

The chain joins TRBV19 to TRBJ1-4; D remains unclear. Germline lookup yields CDR1 LNHDA and CDR2 SQIVND (reference sequence). Trimming stripped 0 bases from V and 0 bases from J, with 5 bases between. The CDR3 is 15 residues long. The CDR3 reads CASSIDSATNEKLFF. For the CDR3, the DNA is TGTGCCAGTAGTATAGATTCCGCAACTAATGAAAAACTGTTTTTT.

This clone came up a few times. The CDR3 DNA follows: TGCAGCGTTGATGAGGGACAGCCTGTCTATGGCTACACCTTC. Its protein is CSVDEGQPVYGYTF. The chain couples TRBV29-1 to TRBJ1-2; 7 bases are a match to TRBD1. Trimming cost V 3 bases and J 4 bases; bases outside gene matches: 8. Germline V gene data show CDR1 as SQVTM and CDR2 as ANQGSEA. The CDR3 sequence is 14 residues long.

V is TRBV15 and J is TRBJ1-6, with 7 nucleotides matching TRBD1. Germline V lookup: CDR1 LNHNV, CDR2 YYDKDF (reference sequence). This CDR3 has 13 amino acids. Losses at the gene ends were 5 bases for V and 12 bases for J; bases not matched to a gene: 7. CDR3 coding DNA: TGTGCCACCAGCGAGGGACAGCGGCTACCCCTCCACTTT. It specifies CATSEGQRLPLHF.

The chain carries TRBV9 and TRBJ1-3; D remains ambiguous. Per the germline V gene, CDR1 is SGDLS and CDR2 is YYNGEE. CDR3 length: 14 residues. Trimming took off 3 bases at V and 4 bases at J, with 11 bases between the two ends. Written as DNA, the CDR3 is TGTGCCAGCAGCGACCGGGTAGAGGGAAACACCATATATTTT. Its translation is CASSDRVEGNTIYF.

The V and J genes are TRBV6-1 and TRBJ2-5; D possibly corresponds to TRBD1 (6 bases). Germline V lookup: CDR1 MNHNS, CDR2 SASEGT. CDR3 length: 13 amino acids. V was trimmed by 2 bases and J by 5 bases, leaving 9 bases between them. CDR3 DNA sequence: TGTGCCAGCAGTGAAACAGGGACGGAGACCCAGTACTTC. As protein: CASSETGTETQYF.

This chain connects TRBV5-6 to TRBJ2-2; TRBD1 is a possible D gene (5 bases). The CDR3 consists of 14 residues. Trimming stripped 0 bases from V and 6 bases from J, with 9 bases between. Germline V gene data show CDR1 as SGHDT and CDR2 as YYEEEE. CDR3 sequence (DNA): TGTGCCAGCAGCTTGGGGGGCCACTCCGGGGAGCTGTTTTTT. Translation gives CASSLGGHSGELFF.

The chain recombines TRBV4-3 with TRBJ2-7, with D possibly matching TRBD1 (6 bases). There are 16 residues in the CDR3. Trimming pared 4 bases from V and 2 bases from J, leaving 18 bases between. Germline-derived CDR1 and CDR2 are LGHNA and YSLEER. DNA for the CDR3: TGCGCCAGCAGCCCAAAACAGGGCAATCGGGCCTACGAGCAGTACTTC. It translates to CASSPKQGNRAYEQYF.

This clone was observed a handful of times. V and J are TRBV30 and TRBJ1-5, with TRBD1 identical over 9 bases. Germline values: CDR1 GTSNPN, CDR2 SVGIG (reference sequence). V trimming: 6 bases; J trimming: 6 bases; junction bases outside the gene matches: 9. The CDR3 is 14 amino acids. The CDR3 DNA is TGTGCCTGCTTGGGACAGGGAAATTTTCAGCCCCAGCATTTT. Translated, it gives CACLGQGNFQPQHF.

This chain links TRBV5-4 with TRBJ1-1, with D maybe TRBD1 (6 bases). Germline-derived CDR1 and CDR2 are SGHNT and YYREEE (reference sequence). V was trimmed by 2 bases and J by 0 bases, leaving 11 bases between them. This CDR3 has 15 amino acids. This CDR3 reads CASSFSKGVNTEAFF. DNA of the CDR3: TGTGCCAGCAGCTTCAGTAAGGGGGTGAACACTGAAGCTTTCTTT.

V is TRBV3-1 (or the pseudogene TRBV3-2) and J is TRBJ2-1, with 8 nucleotides matching TRBD2. Germline CDR1 and CDR2: LGHDT and YNNKEL (reference sequence). The CDR3 covers 16 residues. J was trimmed by 4 bases and V by 4 bases; bases with no gene match: 9. This chain's CDR3 is CASSRRTSGVYNEQFF. The CDR3 nucleotides read TGTGCCAGCAGCCGTCGAACTAGCGGAGTTTACAATGAGCAGTTCTTC.